This paragraph reports one T cell receptor (beta chain). The antigen this receptor binds is unknown. Relative to the germline gene, one junction end is altered; a read error may explain this. The library was produced with multiplex PCR. Sequencing was performed on an Illumina HiSeq 2500. TCRbeta libraries were constructed through three rounds of nested PCR with primers (Table S4) according to protocols adapted from ARM-PCR. Before sequencing, PCR products of 200-500 bp were excised from the gel and purified with the QIAquick gel extraction kit. Per the original workflow: Reads were cleaned with Trimmomatic, merged with FLASH into complete CDR3 sequences, and assigned to V(D)J germline segments with MiTCR. Clonal diversity was computed as the inverse Simpson's index with VDJtools. A read counted as productive if the sequence was in-frame and lacked a premature stop codon. TCRdb took the public reads, trimmed them with fastp at Q25, ran MiXCR for clone calling and kept in-frame beta chains. Rows with one shared CDR3 protein collapse into an entry with the most common genes and DNA. V and J calls and clone size were set by TCRdb, not the authors. Recorded for this sample are roughly 69,000 distinct CDR3 sequences; 65% to 80% of them occurred a single time. The top ten clones comprise 45% of the sample.

This specimen comes from a study of tumor and adjacent non-tumor tissue in lung cancer (dated by TCRdb to the late 2010s). At the level of the whole study: The cohort included more than nine adenocarcinoma, a couple of squamous cell carcinoma and 1 small cell lung cancer patients. The 15 enrolled patients, of whom approximately 10 were men and 5 were women, were aged about 30 to 80 years and were diagnosed with TNM stage I to III disease. A total of 95 million to 150 million productive TCRbeta reads were generated by sequencing, corresponding to an average of roughly 4 million reads per sample. Bulk TCRbeta repertoires were compared between lung tumor tissue and matched distant non-tumor lung tissue obtained from more than 12 lung cancer patients. For each patient, one tumor sample and one normal lung sample were taken, giving around 30 paired specimens that underwent TCRbeta CDR3 sequencing.

What the study reported, not specific to this receptor: Neither the sequencing platform nor unique molecular identifiers are named or mentioned anywhere in the methods. The cohort had only about 15 patients, and the authors noted that larger samples and more detailed clinical data are needed. A significantly larger cumulative share of the repertoire was made up by the top 100 clones in normal lung than in tumor tissue. Significantly higher TCR diversity was found in younger patients, and higher tumor TCR diversity was associated with shorter overall and disease-free survival. TCR diversity (inverse Simpson) was significantly higher in tumor than in normal lung tissue (roughly 430 vs 170, P = 0.0075, Mann-Whitney U test). Peripheral blood was not sequenced, so blood TCRbeta repertoires in these lung cancer patients were not examined.

RNA was isolated from bulk, unsorted tissue, and RNA quality was assessed with a NanoDrop ND-1000 and an Agilent 2100. The normal lung samples consisted of distant non-tumor tissue collected more than 3 cm from the tumor edge. Donors were newly diagnosed lung cancer patients admitted for thoracic surgery in China between August and November 2014, without prior chemotherapy. The study excluded patients who had received radiotherapy or chemotherapy before or who had another cancer at the same time. Surgical tissue pieces of about 1-2 cm3 were preserved in RNAlater solution and stored at -80 °C until use. This clonotype was sampled from a man in his sixties with non-small cell lung cancer. Sample: distant non-tumor lung tissue.

The encoded CDR3 is CASSYGGQVSAEAFF. The DNA sequence is as follows: TGTGCCAGCAGTTACGGCGGTCAGGTGTCCGCTGAAGCCTTCTTC. Recombination connected TRBV6-5 to TRBJ1-1; no D segment can be confidently identified. The germline V gene encodes CDR1 MNHEY and CDR2 SVGAGI. The CDR3, cysteine through phenylalanine, is 15 amino acids long. Only the CDR3 portion is preserved as DNA: 45 bases, with reading frame beginning at the first base.